Sequencing of this TCR beta chain was carried out in a study of shared T cell receptors in the human thymus. The CDR3 has 16 residues. Per the germline V gene, CDR1 is MGHRA and CDR2 is YSYEKL. V was pared by 1 base and J by 1 base, with 13 bases between. The data were produced by immunoSEQ multiplex PCR, yet TCRdb's version contains in-frame clones alone and is incomplete. The data contain 600,000 to 900,000 clones, approximately 85% of them singletons. The same sample was also studied in work on human thymus T cells. That paper states: Related research described strongly overlapping thymic repertoires in unrelated people.

The source of this sequence is a girl less than two years old with a congenital heart defect. The source material was thymocytes. The genes are TRBV4-1 and TRBJ1-1; possible D gene TRBD1, 5 bases. CDR3 DNA: TGCGCCAGCAGCCAAGCGGGGGTTGGGACGAACACTGAAGCTTTCTTT. Encoded protein: CASSQAGVGTNTEAFF.